Listed below are T cell receptor beta chains from one sample, sequenced in a study of blood T cell repertoires in COVID-19. Some clones are missing from TCRdb's copy, which holds only in-frame ones; the method was immunoSEQ multiplex PCR. The data contain about 200,000 clones, over 70% of them seen just once; the ten biggest clones take up approximately 6.6%. Sequences were obtained from peripheral blood. These receptors were taken from a woman aged 70-85 years with acute or convalescent COVID-19. Each CDR3 is given with its conserved first and last residue. The D gene is left open where the match is weak. Some rows mark clone size as missing; the rest say once, few, many or name a class of expanded clone.

cdr3_length: 14
v_call: TRBV19
d_call: -
clone_size: many
j_call: TRBJ2-7
cdr3_nt: TGTGCCAGTAGTACCCAACACAGCTCCTACGAGCAGTACTTC
cdr3_aa: CASSTQHSSYEQYF

cdr3_length: 13
v_call: TRBV7-8
d_call: -
clone_size: -
j_call: TRBJ1-2
cdr3_nt: TGTGCCAGCAGCTTAGCGGGGGGGAATGGCTACACCTTC
cdr3_aa: CASSLAGGNGYTF

cdr3_length: 16
v_call: TRBV5-1
d_call: -
clone_size: -
j_call: TRBJ1-6
cdr3_nt: TGCGCCAGCAGCCTTGGAGGGAGCTCCTATAATTCACCCCTCCACTTT
cdr3_aa: CASSLGGSSYNSPLHF

cdr3_length: 16
v_call: TRBV2
d_call: TRBD2
clone_size: -
j_call: TRBJ2-5
cdr3_nt: TGTGCCAGCATCGGACCTGCTAGCGGGAGAGGGGGGACCCAGTACTTC
cdr3_aa: CASIGPASGRGGTQYF

cdr3_length: 15
v_call: TRBV4-3
d_call: -
clone_size: -
j_call: TRBJ1-5
cdr3_nt: TGCGCCAGCAGCCAATTCTCTGACAGGAATCAGCCCCAGCATTTT
cdr3_aa: CASSQFSDRNQPQHF

cdr3_length: 16
v_call: TRBV18
d_call: TRBD2
clone_size: -
j_call: TRBJ2-1
cdr3_nt: TGTGCCAGCTCACCACGGACTAGCGGCTCCTACAATGAGCAGTTCTTC
cdr3_aa: CASSPRTSGSYNEQFF

cdr3_length: 12
v_call: TRBV12-3/TRBV12-4
d_call: -
clone_size: -
j_call: TRBJ1-2
cdr3_nt: TGTGCCAGCAGTTCGGACAGATATGGCTACACCTTC
cdr3_aa: CASSSDRYGYTF

cdr3_length: 15
v_call: TRBV3-1/TRBV3-2
d_call: TRBD2
clone_size: -
j_call: TRBJ2-4
cdr3_nt: TGTGCCAGCAGCCGCACTAGCGGGGACGTAAACATTCAGTACTTC
cdr3_aa: CASSRTSGDVNIQYF

cdr3_length: 17
v_call: TRBV24-1
d_call: TRBD1
clone_size: -
j_call: TRBJ1-2
cdr3_nt: TGTGCCACCAGTGATTCCCGGACAGGGGGTTCGGTCTATGGCTACACCTTC
cdr3_aa: CATSDSRTGGSVYGYTF

cdr3_length: 11
v_call: TRBV19
d_call: -
clone_size: -
j_call: TRBJ1-2
cdr3_nt: TGTGCCAGTAGTTTAATGGGGGCCGCCACCTTC
cdr3_aa: CASSLMGAATF

cdr3_length: 14
v_call: TRBV10-1
d_call: -
clone_size: once
j_call: TRBJ1-4
cdr3_nt: TGCGCCGGTGCGGGGGTGGGGATTAATGAAAAACTGTTTTTT
cdr3_aa: CAGAGVGINEKLFF

cdr3_length: 19
v_call: TRBV7-2
d_call: TRBD2
clone_size: -
j_call: TRBJ2-5
cdr3_nt: TGTGCCAGCAGCTTATTATACCCTAGCGGGGGGGCATCAGCAGAGACCCAGTACTTC
cdr3_aa: CASSLLYPSGGASAETQYF